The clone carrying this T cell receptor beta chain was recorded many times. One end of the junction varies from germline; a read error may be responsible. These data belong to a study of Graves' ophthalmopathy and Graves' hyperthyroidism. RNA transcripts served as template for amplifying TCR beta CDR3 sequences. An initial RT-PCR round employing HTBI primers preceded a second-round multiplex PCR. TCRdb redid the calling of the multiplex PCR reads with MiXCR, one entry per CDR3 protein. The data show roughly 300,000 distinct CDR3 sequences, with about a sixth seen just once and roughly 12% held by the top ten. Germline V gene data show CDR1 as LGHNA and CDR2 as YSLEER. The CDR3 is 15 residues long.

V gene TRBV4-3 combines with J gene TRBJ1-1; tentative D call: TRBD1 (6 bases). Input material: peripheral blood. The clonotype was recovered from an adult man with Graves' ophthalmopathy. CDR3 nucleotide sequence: TGCGCCAGCAGCCATGTGGGGGCGACGAACACTAAAGCTTTCTTT. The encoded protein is CASSHVGATNTKAFF.